Shown below are 15 T cell receptor beta chains from a single sample sequenced in a study of OX40 agonist ivuxolimab in advanced cancers. Sequencing was performed with immunoSEQ multiplex PCR; in TCRdb, only in-frame clones are kept and a portion is missing. This table holds about 34,000 clones, about four fifths found once. The source material was CD4+ or CD8+ T cells sorted from blood, sampled in a trial of the OX40 agonist ivuxolimab. These receptors were collected from an adult with an advanced solid tumor such as melanoma, head and neck, liver or kidney cancer.

V usage is TRBV6-1 and J usage is TRBJ1-6; 7 bases match TRBD1. V was pared by 3 bases and J by 4 bases, with 9 bases of the junction left unmatched. The CDR3 covers 17 residues. Germline CDR1 is MNHNS and CDR2 is SASEGT. The CDR3 coding sequence is TGTGCCAGCAGTGATACAGGGGCGACTACTTATAATTCACCCCTCCACTTT. Residues: CASSDTGATTYNSPLHF.

In this sample, this clone turned up once. CDR3 nucleotides: TGTGCCATCAGTGCAACCGGGACACCCTACGAGCAGTACTTC. It codes for CAISATGTPYEQYF. This chain connects TRBV10-3 to TRBJ2-7; possible D gene TRBD1, 6 bases. Germline V gene lookup returns CDR1 ENHRY and CDR2 SYGVKD. Trimming cost V 4 bases and J 2 bases, with 12 bases left between them. This CDR3 spans 14 amino acids.

A single count supports this clone. The gene calls are TRBV14 and TRBJ1-2, with TRBD1 matching over 7 bases. This CDR3 has 13 amino acids. CDR1 is SGHDN and CDR2 is FVKESK in the germline V gene. V dropped 4 bases and J dropped 6; count of bases not matched to a gene: 5. CDR3 loop: CASSRIQGDGYTF. The CDR3 region has the DNA TGTGCCAGCAGCCGAATCCAGGGGGATGGCTACACCTTC.

This chain uses TRBV23-1 with TRBJ1-6; possibly TRBD1 for D (6 bases). TRBV23-1 has ORF status, its function being uncertain. V was pared by 0 bases and J by 7 bases, with 19 bases between. CDR3 size: 18 residues. The DNA of the CDR3 is TGCGCCAGCAGTCAATCTCACCACTCGGGACACCTAAATTCACCCCTCCACTTT. This sequence encodes CASSQSHHSGHLNSPLHF.

The chain combines TRBV28 with TRBJ2-6; no clear D gene. This CDR3 has 13 amino acids. Trimming left V 6 bases short and J 0 bases short, with 3 bases between. CDR1 is MDHEN, CDR2 SYDVKM, per germline. CDR3 sequence: CASSLSGANVLTF. The CDR3 DNA is TGTGCCAGCAGCCTCTCTGGGGCCAACGTCCTGACTTTC.

The chain joins TRBV7-6 to TRBJ2-7; TRBD2 agrees at 7 bases. There are 16 residues in the CDR3. The germline gives CDR1 SGHVS, CDR2 FNYEAQ. Trimming took 9 bases from V and 2 from J; bases not matched to a gene: 16. CDR3 DNA: TGTGCCAGTTTTCCCCCAAGGAGCGGGATCCCCTACGAGCAGTACTTC. Translated: CASFPPRSGIPYEQYF.

This clone was observed a handful of times. The chain links TRBV4-1 to TRBJ1-3, with D maybe TRBD1 (6 bases). The CDR3 loop spans 14 amino acids. Germline-derived CDR1 and CDR2 are MGHRA and YSYEKL. Between the trimmed V and J ends, which lost 6 bases and 4 bases, there was a span of 13 bases. The CDR3 loop is CASSYTGSGNTIYF. The CDR3 DNA is TGCGCCAGCAGTTATACAGGGTCGGGAAACACCATATATTTT.

The rearrangement links TRBV11-2 to TRBJ1-5; 8 bases agree with TRBD1. The V gene end was trimmed by 5 bases and the J gene end by 7 bases; junction bases not matched to a gene: 7. There are 14 residues in the CDR3. The germline CDR1 and CDR2 sequences are SGHAT and FQNNGV. The CDR3 reads CASSPGGTGQPQHF. The CDR3 coding sequence is TGTGCCAGCAGCCCAGGGGGCACAGGGCAGCCCCAGCATTTT.

The DNA for the CDR3 is TGTGCCTGGAGTGTTAGGACGGGACCAACTAATGAAAAACTGTTTTTT. Its translation is CAWSVRTGPTNEKLFF. This chain joins TRBV30 and TRBJ1-4; tentatively, D is TRBD1 (5 bases). The ends were cut back, 0 bases at V and 0 bases at J, with 11 bases in the middle. The CDR3 extends over 16 amino acids. CDR1 and CDR2 (germline): GTSNPN, SVGIG (reference sequence).

The V call is TRBV19, the J call TRBJ1-2; tentatively, D is TRBD1 (6 bases). This CDR3 is built from 15 residues. Germline V gene lookup returns CDR1 LNHDA and CDR2 SQIVND (reference sequence). V lost 5 bases and J 3 bases, leaving 16 bases between the germline ends. The DNA for the CDR3 is TGTGCCAGTAGTCCAAACAGGGATTCGGACTATGGCTACACCTTC. It specifies CASSPNRDSDYGYTF.

The rearrangement uses TRBV4-1 and TRBJ2-1; 8 bases match TRBD2. The CDR3 runs to 19 residues. The V gene's germline CDR1 is MGHRA and CDR2 YSYEKL. Trimming cost V 0 bases and J 2 bases; bases outside gene matches: 12. The CDR3 DNA is TGCGCCAGCAGCCAAGATGGGGTATCGGGGGGGCCGACCTACAATGAGCAGTTCTTC. It specifies CASSQDGVSGGPTYNEQFF.

This clone has only a few counts. The rearrangement uses TRBV7-2 and TRBJ2-5; unclear D gene. Trimming removed 5 bases from V and 5 bases from J, with 12 bases in between. The CDR3 contains 13 residues. The V gene's germline CDR1 is SGHTA and CDR2 FQGNSA. CDR3 residues: CASSTGRLETQYF. CDR3 bases: TGTGCCAGCAGCACTGGACGTTTGGAGACCCAGTACTTC.

The chain employs TRBV7-2 and TRBJ1-3; TRBD1 is a possible D gene (6 bases). Germline CDR1 and CDR2: SGHTA and FQGNSA. With 5 bases removed from V and 4 bases from J, the gap between germline ends came to 15 bases. The CDR3 is 15 amino acids. CDR3 residues: CASSQDSRQGNTIYF. Written as DNA, the CDR3 is TGTGCCAGCAGCCAGGACAGTCGACAAGGAAACACCATATATTTT.

The CDR3 loop is CASSLGGARISTDTQYF. CDR3 sequence (DNA): TGTGCCAGCAGCCTAGGAGGGGCCCGGATTAGCACAGATACGCAGTATTTT. The V call is TRBV7-3, the J call TRBJ2-3, with TRBD2 as a possible D gene (6 bases). The V gene lost 5 bases and the J gene lost 0 bases, with 18 bases spanning the gap. This CDR3 is built from 17 residues. From germline, CDR1 is SGHTA and CDR2 FQGTGA.

This rearrangement joins TRBV25-1 to TRBJ2-5; D tentatively reads TRBD1 or TRBD2 (5 bases each). The V gene lost 6 bases and the J gene lost 5 bases, with 16 bases spanning the gap. This CDR3 region has 14 residues. Per germline, CDR1 MGHDK and CDR2 SYGVNS. CDR3 coding DNA: TGTGCCAGCAGCTTGGGGCGGTGGGGGGAGACCCAGTACTTC. This codes for CASSLGRWGETQYF.